The 16 T cell receptor beta chains presented below share a single source sample, sequenced in a study of molecular identifiers for immune sequencing clone quantification. TCRdb fed the PCR reads into MiXCR, producing one record per CDR3 protein. Of roughly 300,000 distinct CDR3 sequences in the sample, roughly 23% were seen once. Sample: naive CD8+ T cells from blood, with Jurkat cell RNA spiked in. The subset was: FACS-sorted CD8+CD4-CCR7+CD45RA+ naive T cells. These receptors all come from a human donor in good health. Some libraries in this study had Jurkat cell RNA spiked in.

This chain connects TRBV20-1 to TRBJ2-3; 9 nucleotides line up with TRBD1. With 0 bases clipped from V and 3 bases from J, the junction kept 10 bases outside the gene matches. Looked up from germline, CDR1 is DFQATT and CDR2 is SNEGSKA (reference sequence). The CDR3 runs 17 residues. The chain's CDR3 is CSARDLQGALATDTQYF. The CDR3 bases are TGCAGTGCTAGAGATCTACAGGGGGCACTAGCGACAGATACGCAGTATTTT.

This chain's CDR3 is CASSRDLQSSNTEAFF. In DNA, the CDR3 is TGTGCCAGTAGTAGGGACCTACAGAGCTCGAACACTGAAGCTTTCTTT. The chain employs TRBV19 and TRBJ1-1; weak D call: TRBD1 (5 bases). V was clipped by 4 bases and J by 1 base, with 16 bases between them. This CDR3 comprises 16 residues. CDR1 LNHDA and CDR2 SQIVND come from the germline V gene (reference sequence).

There are many counts of this clonotype. The gene calls are TRBV7-3 and TRBJ2-7, with a weak D call TRBD2 (5 bases). Trimming shortened V by 3 bases and J by 4 bases, and 16 bases separated the two germline ends. Germline assignment: CDR1 SGHTA and CDR2 FQGTGA. There are 15 residues in the CDR3. In DNA, the CDR3 is TGTGCCAGCAGCTTGTTTGGAGGCAGCTATTACGAGCAGTACTTC. Translating gives CASSLFGGSYYEQYF.

J is TRBJ2-3 and V is TRBV27; 11 nucleotides match TRBD2. There are 17 residues in the CDR3. Unmatched junction bases numbered 8, after V lost 3 bases and J lost 3 bases. CDR1 and CDR2 from the germline V gene are MNHEY and SMNVEV (reference sequence). DNA of the CDR3: TGTGCCAGCAGTTTGCTTGGGCTAGCGGGAGGTACAGATACGCAGTATTTT. Its translation is CASSLLGLAGGTDTQYF.

This clonotype was observed at least ten times. The rearrangement uses TRBV12-3 or TRBV12-4 and TRBJ1-5; TRBD1 matches 7 bases. CDR3 size: 14 residues. J lost 3 bases, V lost 5 bases, and 4 bases had no gene match. In nucleotides, the CDR3 is TGTGCCAGCAGTAAGGGACAGCACAATCAGCCCCAGCATTTT. This sequence encodes CASSKGQHNQPQHF.

The chain is built from TRBV6-2 or TRBV6-3 and TRBJ2-3; D unclear. Between the trimmed V and J ends, which lost 6 bases and 0 bases, there was a span of 13 bases. This CDR3 contains 15 residues. CDR1 and CDR2 (germline): MNHEY, SVGEGT. In nucleotides, the CDR3 is TGTGCCAGCAGCCCCCTCCTTGGGAGCACAGATACGCAGTATTTT. Translation: CASSPLLGSTDTQYF.

This clonotype was seen repeatedly, ten times or more. The chain uses TRBV6-5 and TRBJ1-6; possibly TRBD1 for D (5 bases). V dropped 0 bases and J dropped 12 bases, with 15 bases sitting between them. The length of the CDR3 is 15 residues. Germline CDR1 is MNHEY and CDR2 is SVGAGI. CDR3 sequence: CASSYSSGPGGPLHF. The DNA of the CDR3 is TGTGCCAGCAGTTACTCGTCCGGCCCCGGGGGACCCCTCCACTTT.

With regard to this clonotype: Just one base apart from a much larger clone, this may be a read error. The rearrangement links TRBV20-1 to TRBJ2-1; D possibly corresponds to TRBD1 (6 bases). The CDR3 totals 14 residues. Germline V gene lookup returns CDR1 DFQATT and CDR2 SNEGSKA (reference sequence). The DNA for the CDR3 is TGCAGTGCCAACGGGGACATATCCTACAATGTGCAGTTCTTC. Its protein is CSANGDISYNVQFF.

This clonotype was picked up a small number of times. The chain recombines TRBV9 with TRBJ1-1, with D unresolved. The CDR3 contains 12 residues. Trimming removed 3 bases at V and 6 bases at J, with 9 bases between. Germline V lookup: CDR1 SGDLS, CDR2 YYNGEE. The DNA of the CDR3 is TGTGCCAGCAGCGGGCAGGATTCTGAAGCTTTCTTT. It translates to CASSGQDSEAFF.

The V call is TRBV14, the J call TRBJ2-3; D is perhaps TRBD1 (5 bases). Germline values: CDR1 SGHDN, CDR2 FVKESK. This CDR3 comprises 16 residues. The ends were cut back, 0 bases at V and 6 bases at J, with 16 bases in the middle. This CDR3 reads CASSQEGTGLWDTQYF. The CDR3 DNA sequence: TGTGCCAGCAGCCAAGAAGGTACAGGCCTCTGGGATACGCAGTATTTT.

V gene TRBV30 combines with J gene TRBJ2-7, with 12 bases that match TRBD2. V lost 0 bases and J lost 7; bases outside the gene matches: 10. Germline loops: CDR1 GTSNPN, CDR2 SVGIG (reference sequence). CDR3 length: 16 residues. This chain's CDR3 is CAWSVVGLAGLGEQYF. The CDR3 DNA sequence: TGTGCCTGGAGTGTAGTAGGACTAGCGGGACTTGGAGAGCAGTACTTC. The whole variable domain, remainder taken from reference TRBV30 and TRBJ2-7, is SQTIHQWPATLVQPVGSPLSLECTVEGTSNPNLYWYRQAAGRGLQLLFYSVGIGQISSEVPQNLSASRPQDRQFILSSKKLLLSDSGFYLCAWSVVGLAGLGEQYFGPGTRLTVT.

This clonotype was seen more than once but under ten times. A much larger clonotype is one base distant, so this may be a read error. The V and J genes are TRBV29-1 and TRBJ2-3, with 9 positions matching TRBD2. The CDR3 is 13 amino acids. CDR1 is SQVTM, CDR2 ANQGSEA, per germline. CDR3 sequence reads: CSASGEMTDTRYF. The CDR3 DNA reads TGCAGCGCTAGCGGGGAAATGACAGATACGCGGTATTTT.

At least ten counts were recorded for this clonotype. The chain is built from TRBV14 and TRBJ2-5, with no clear D. V was trimmed by 7 bases and J by 7 bases, leaving 4 bases between them. This CDR3 is built from 9 residues. CDR1 and CDR2 from the germline V gene are SGHDN and FVKESK. CDR3 sequence reads: CASIPTQYF. The CDR3 region has the DNA TGTGCCAGCATTCCGACCCAGTACTTC.

At least ten counts were recorded for this clonotype. The chain recombines TRBV30 with TRBJ1-1; TRBD1 agrees at 7 bases. The CDR3 runs 12 residues. Trimming removed 0 bases from V and 5 bases from J; junction bases left unmatched: 0. Germline values: CDR1 GTSNPN, CDR2 SVGIG (reference sequence). CDR3 region: CAWSVQGTEAFF. CDR3 DNA: TGTGCCTGGAGTGTACAGGGGACTGAAGCTTTCTTT.

The sample holds many counts of this clonotype. This chain links TRBV28 with TRBJ2-3; 9 bases match TRBD1. From germline, CDR1 is MDHEN and CDR2 SYDVKM. The trim removed 4 bases at V and 5 bases at J, leaving 4 bases unmatched. The CDR3 consists of 14 residues. This CDR3 reads CASSSDRGRDTQYF. Written as DNA, the CDR3 is TGTGCCAGCAGTTCGGACAGGGGACGAGATACGCAGTATTTT. Variable domain in full (rest from reference TRBV28 and TRBJ2-3): DVKVTQSSRYLVKRTGEKVFLECVQDMDHENMFWYRQDPGLGLRLIYFSYDVKMKEKGDIPEGYSVSREKKERFSLILESASTNQTSMYLCASSSDRGRDTQYFGPGTRLTVL.

This clonotype has more than one count but fewer than ten. The genes are TRBV12-3 or TRBV12-4 and TRBJ2-6, with 8 positions matching TRBD1. V shed 3 bases and J 0 bases; nucleotides not matched to a gene: 7. This CDR3 is 18 amino acids long. The CDR3 DNA reads as TGTGCCAGCAGTTTTTGGGGACAGGAGCCCTCTGGGGCCAACGTCCTGACTTTC. Encoded protein: CASSFWGQEPSGANVLTF.